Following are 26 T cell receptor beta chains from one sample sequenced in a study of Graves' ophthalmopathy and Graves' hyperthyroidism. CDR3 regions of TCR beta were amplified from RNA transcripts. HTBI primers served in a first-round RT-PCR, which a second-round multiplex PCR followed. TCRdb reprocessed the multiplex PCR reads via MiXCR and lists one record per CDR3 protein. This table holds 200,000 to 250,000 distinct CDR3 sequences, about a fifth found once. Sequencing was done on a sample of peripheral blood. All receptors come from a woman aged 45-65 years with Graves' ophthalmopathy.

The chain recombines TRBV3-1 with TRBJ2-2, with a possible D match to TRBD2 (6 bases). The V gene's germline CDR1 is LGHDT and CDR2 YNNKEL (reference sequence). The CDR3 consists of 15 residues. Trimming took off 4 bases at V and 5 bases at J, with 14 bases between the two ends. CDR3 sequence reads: CASSPRGGQTGELFF. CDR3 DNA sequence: TGTGCCAGCAGCCCCCGCGGAGGGCAAACCGGGGAGCTGTTTTTT. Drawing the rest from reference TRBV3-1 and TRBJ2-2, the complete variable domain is DTAVSQTPKYLVTQMGNDKSIKCEQNLGHDTMYWYKQDSKKFLKIMFSYNNKELIINETVPNRFSPKSPDKAHLNLHINSLELGDSAVYFCASSPRGGQTGELFFGEGSRLTVL.

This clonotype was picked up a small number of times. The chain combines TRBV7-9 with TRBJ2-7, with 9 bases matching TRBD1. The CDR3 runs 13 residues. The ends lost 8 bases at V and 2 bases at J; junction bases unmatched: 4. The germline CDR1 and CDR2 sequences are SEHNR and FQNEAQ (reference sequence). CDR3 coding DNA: TGTGCCAGCGGACAGGGGACCACCTACGAGCAGTACTTC. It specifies CASGQGTTYEQYF.

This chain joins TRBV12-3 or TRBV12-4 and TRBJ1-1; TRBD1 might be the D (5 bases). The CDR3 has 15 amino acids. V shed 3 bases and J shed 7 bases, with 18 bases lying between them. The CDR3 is CASSFPHRRRYEAFF. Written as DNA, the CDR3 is TGTGCCAGCAGTTTTCCCCACAGGAGACGATATGAAGCTTTCTTT.

The CDR3 bases are TGTGCCACCAGTGATTTTCCGAACACCGGGGAGCTGTTTTTT. Its protein product is CATSDFPNTGELFF. The V and J genes are TRBV24-1 and TRBJ2-2; D call uncertain. Germline V gives CDR1 KGHDR, CDR2 SFDVKD. Trimming removed 1 base at V and 0 bases at J, with 2 bases between. The CDR3 runs to 14 residues.

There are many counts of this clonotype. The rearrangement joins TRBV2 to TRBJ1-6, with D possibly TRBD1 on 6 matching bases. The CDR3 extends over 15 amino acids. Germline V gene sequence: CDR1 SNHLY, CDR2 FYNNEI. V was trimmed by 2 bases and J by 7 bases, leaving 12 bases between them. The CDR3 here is CASSETGLVNSPLHF. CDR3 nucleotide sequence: TGTGCCAGCAGTGAAACAGGGCTGGTAAATTCACCCCTCCACTTT.

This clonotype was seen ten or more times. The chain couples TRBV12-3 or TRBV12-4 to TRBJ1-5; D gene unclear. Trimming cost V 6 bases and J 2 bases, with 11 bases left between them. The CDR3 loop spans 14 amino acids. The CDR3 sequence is CASRMSNGNQPQHF. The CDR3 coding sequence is TGTGCCAGCAGGATGAGTAACGGCAATCAGCCCCAGCATTTT.

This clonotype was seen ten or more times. Here the CDR3 DNA reads TGTGCCAGCAGCTTATTGGTCCTAGCGGGAGGATCAGAGACCCAGTACTTC. It is translated as CASSLLVLAGGSETQYF. The chain recombines TRBV11-2 with TRBJ2-5; TRBD2 aligns across 11 bases. The CDR3 contains 17 residues. Trimming at V came to 2 bases and at J to 4 bases, leaving 9 bases not matched to a gene. Germline CDR1 and CDR2: SGHAT and FQNNGV.

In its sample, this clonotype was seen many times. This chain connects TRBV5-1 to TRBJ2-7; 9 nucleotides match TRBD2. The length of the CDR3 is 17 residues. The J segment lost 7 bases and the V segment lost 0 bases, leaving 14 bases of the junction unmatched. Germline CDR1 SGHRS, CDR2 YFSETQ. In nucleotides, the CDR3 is TGCGCCAGCAGCTTGGAGGGGCGGGAGGGCCTCATCGGGGAGCAGTACTTC. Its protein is CASSLEGREGLIGEQYF.

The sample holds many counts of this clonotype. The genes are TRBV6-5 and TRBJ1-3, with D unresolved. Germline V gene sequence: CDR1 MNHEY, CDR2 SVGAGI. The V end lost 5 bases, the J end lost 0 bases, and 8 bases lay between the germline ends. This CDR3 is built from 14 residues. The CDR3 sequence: CASSPSSSGNTIYF. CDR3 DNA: TGTGCCAGCAGTCCCTCGAGCTCTGGAAACACCATATATTTT.

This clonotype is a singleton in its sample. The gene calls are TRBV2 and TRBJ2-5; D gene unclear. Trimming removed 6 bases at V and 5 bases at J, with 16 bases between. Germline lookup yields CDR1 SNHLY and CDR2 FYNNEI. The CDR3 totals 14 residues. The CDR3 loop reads CASSKGRFVETQYF. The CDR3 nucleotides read TGTGCCAGCAGCAAGGGCCGGTTCGTGGAGACCCAGTACTTC.

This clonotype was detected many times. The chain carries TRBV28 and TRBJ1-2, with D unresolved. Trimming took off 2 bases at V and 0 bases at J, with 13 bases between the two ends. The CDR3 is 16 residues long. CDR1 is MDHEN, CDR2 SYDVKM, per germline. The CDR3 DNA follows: TGTGCCAGCAGTTTAGCGGACCGAACCACTAACTATGGCTACACCTTC. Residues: CASSLADRTTNYGYTF.

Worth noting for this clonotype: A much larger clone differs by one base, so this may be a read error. CDR3 coding DNA: TGTGCCAGCATCTTATTGGGGGTAGGGGTGAGCACCGGGGAGCTGTTTTTT. Encoded protein: CASILLGVGVSTGELFF. The chain is built from TRBV11-2 and TRBJ2-2, with D perhaps assigned TRBD1 or TRBD2 (5 bases each). CDR1 and CDR2 (germline): SGHAT, FQNNGV. The CDR3 loop spans 17 amino acids.

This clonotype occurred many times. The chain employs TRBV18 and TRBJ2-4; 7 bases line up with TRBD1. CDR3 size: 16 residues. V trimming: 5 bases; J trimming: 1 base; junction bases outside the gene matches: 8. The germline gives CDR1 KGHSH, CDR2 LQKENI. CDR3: CASSTGAAEAKNIQYF. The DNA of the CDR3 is TGTGCCAGCTCAACAGGGGCGGCCGAGGCCAAAAACATTCAGTACTTC.

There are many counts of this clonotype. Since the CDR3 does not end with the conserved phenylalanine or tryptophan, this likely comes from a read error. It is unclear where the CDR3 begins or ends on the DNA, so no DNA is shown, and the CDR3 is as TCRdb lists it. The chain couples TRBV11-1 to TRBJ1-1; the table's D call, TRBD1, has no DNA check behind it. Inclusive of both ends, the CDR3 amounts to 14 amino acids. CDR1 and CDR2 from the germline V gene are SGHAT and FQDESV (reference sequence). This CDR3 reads CASSHERRKPGTVI.

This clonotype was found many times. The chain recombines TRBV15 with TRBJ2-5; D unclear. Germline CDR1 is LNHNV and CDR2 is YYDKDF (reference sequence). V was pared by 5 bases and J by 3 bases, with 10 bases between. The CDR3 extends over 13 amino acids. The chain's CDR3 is CATSPDIEETQYF. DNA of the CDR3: TGTGCCACCAGCCCCGACATAGAAGAGACCCAGTACTTC. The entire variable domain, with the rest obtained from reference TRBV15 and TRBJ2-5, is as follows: DAMVIQNPRYQVTQFGKPVTLSCSQTLNHNVMYWYQQKSSQAPKLLFHYYDKDFNNEADTPDNFQSRRPNTSFCFLDIRSPGLGDTAMYLCATSPDIEETQYFGPGTRLLVL.

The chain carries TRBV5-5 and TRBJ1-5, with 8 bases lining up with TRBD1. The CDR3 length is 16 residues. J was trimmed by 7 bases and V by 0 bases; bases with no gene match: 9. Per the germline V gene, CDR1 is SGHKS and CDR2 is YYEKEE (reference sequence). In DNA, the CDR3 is TGTGCCAGCAGCTTGGCCGACAGGGGTTATGGGCAGCCCCAGCATTTT. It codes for CASSLADRGYGQPQHF.

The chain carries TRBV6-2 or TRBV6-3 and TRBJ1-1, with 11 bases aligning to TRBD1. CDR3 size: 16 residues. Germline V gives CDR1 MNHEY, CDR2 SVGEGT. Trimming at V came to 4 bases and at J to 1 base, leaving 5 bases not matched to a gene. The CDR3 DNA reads TGTGCCAGCAGTTCGCCGGGACAGGGGGGGAACACTGAAGCTTTCTTT. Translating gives CASSSPGQGGNTEAFF.

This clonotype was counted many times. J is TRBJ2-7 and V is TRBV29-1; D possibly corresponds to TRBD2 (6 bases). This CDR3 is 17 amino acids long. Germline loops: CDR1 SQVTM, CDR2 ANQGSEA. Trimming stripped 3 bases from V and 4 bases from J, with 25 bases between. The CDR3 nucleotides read TGCAGCGTTGAGGCAATCGGCAGGGCCGGTGGAGGGTACGAGCAGTACTTC. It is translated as CSVEAIGRAGGGYEQYF.

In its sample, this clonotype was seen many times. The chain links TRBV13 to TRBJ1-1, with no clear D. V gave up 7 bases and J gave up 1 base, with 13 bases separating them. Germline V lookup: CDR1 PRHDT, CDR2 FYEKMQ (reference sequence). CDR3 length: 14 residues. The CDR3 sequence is CASKRAGSNTEAFF. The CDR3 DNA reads TGTGCCAGCAAACGGGCAGGATCGAACACTGAAGCTTTCTTT.

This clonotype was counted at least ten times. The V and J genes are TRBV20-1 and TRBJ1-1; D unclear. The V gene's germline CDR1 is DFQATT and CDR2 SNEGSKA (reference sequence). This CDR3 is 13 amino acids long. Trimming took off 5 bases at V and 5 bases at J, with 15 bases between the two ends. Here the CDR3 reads CSAHLNPGTEAFF. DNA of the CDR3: TGCAGTGCTCACCTTAACCCCGGGACTGAAGCTTTCTTT.

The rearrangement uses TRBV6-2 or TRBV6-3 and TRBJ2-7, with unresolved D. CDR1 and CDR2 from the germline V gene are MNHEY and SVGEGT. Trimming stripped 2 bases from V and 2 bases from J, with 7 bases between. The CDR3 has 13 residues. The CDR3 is CASSYGHAYEQYF. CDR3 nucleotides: TGTGCCAGCAGTTACGGTCATGCCTACGAGCAGTACTTC.

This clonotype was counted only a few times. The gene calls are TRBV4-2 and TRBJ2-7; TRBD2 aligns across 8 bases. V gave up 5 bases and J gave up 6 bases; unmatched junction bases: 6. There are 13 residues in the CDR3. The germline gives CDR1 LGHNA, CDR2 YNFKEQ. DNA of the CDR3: TGTGCCAGCAGCGAGGGACTAGTACCCGAGCAGTACTTC. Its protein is CASSEGLVPEQYF.

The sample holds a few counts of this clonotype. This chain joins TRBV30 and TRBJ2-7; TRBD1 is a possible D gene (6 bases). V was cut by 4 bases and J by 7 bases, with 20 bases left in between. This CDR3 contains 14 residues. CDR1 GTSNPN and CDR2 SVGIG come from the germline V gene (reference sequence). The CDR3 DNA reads TGTGCCTGGAAAAACGTGGGGGCCTCGGGTGAGCAGTACTTC. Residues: CAWKNVGASGEQYF.

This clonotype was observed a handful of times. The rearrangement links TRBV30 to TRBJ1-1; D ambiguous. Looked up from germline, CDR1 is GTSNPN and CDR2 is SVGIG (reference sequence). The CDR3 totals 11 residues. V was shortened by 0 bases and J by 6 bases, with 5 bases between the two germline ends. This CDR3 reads CAWSVFSEAFF. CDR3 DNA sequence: TGTGCCTGGAGTGTTTTTTCTGAAGCTTTCTTT.

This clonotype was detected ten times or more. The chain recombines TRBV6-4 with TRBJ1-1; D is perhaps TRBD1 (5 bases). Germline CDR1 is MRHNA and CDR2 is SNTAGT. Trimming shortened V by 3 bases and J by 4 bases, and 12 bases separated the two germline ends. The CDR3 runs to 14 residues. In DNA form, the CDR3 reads TGTGCCAGCAGTGAGACCAGGGTGAGCACTGAAGCTTTCTTT. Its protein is CASSETRVSTEAFF.

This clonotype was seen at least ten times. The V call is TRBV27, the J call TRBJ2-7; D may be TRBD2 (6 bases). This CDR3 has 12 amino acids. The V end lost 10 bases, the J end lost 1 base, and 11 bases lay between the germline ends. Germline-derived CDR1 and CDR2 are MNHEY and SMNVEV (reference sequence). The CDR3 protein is CATTSNSYEQYF. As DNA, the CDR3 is TGTGCCACCACTAGCAATTCCTACGAGCAGTACTTC.